The rows below give T cell receptor beta chains drawn from one sample of a study of cytomegalovirus exposure and HLA in healthy donors. TCRdb's copy holds only in-frame clones and misses some; the assay was immunoSEQ multiplex PCR. The data show nearly 300,000 clones, 86% seen once. The sequenced material came from PBMCs. Receptors were obtained from a man aged 35-49 years in good health and CMV-seropositive. Each CDR3 is given without its conserved first and last residue. A D gene is named only where the DNA matches it firmly. Clone size is stated in some rows and not others, as once, few, many or a class when expanded.

clone size,D gene,J gene,V gene,CDR3 protein
.,TRBD1,TRBJ2-7,TRBV9,ASSTRQRPTGTGGKDDYEQY
.,.,TRBJ2-1,TRBV19,ASSILGSSYNEQF
few,.,TRBJ2-7,TRBV6-5,ASAGHYEQY
.,TRBD1,TRBJ2-7,TRBV29-1,SVSGQTSYEQY
.,.,TRBJ1-1,TRBV19,ASRWGANTEAF
once,.,TRBJ1-1,TRBV14,ASSPQGFGTEAF
.,.,TRBJ2-3,TRBV19,ASSLVLTSTDTQY
.,.,TRBJ2-7,TRBV29-1,SVGQKVDYEQY
.,.,TRBJ2-7,TRBV7-2,ASSSAGAGHEQY
once,.,TRBJ1-5,TRBV28,ASSPSGAFNQPQH
.,.,TRBJ2-2,TRBV28,ASSASPGNTGELF
.,TRBD1,TRBJ2-7,TRBV7-2,ASSLAGQATYEQY
.,TRBD1,TRBJ2-2,TRBV5-1,ASSLSQTGYDTGELF
.,TRBD1,TRBJ1-1,TRBV12-5,ASGWGTANTEAF
.,.,TRBJ1-1,TRBV6-4,ASRKQPEGDTEAF
.,TRBD1,TRBJ1-2,TRBV29-1,SVEGTGTGIYT
.,TRBD1,TRBJ2-3,TRBV27,ASSRTGPDTQY
.,TRBD2,TRBJ2-3,TRBV5-4,ASSLGTSGMTDTQY
.,TRBD2,TRBJ2-7,TRBV6-1,ASSASSGPYEQY
.,TRBD1,TRBJ2-7,TRBV7-9,ASSLPPGQGYSEQY
.,TRBD2,TRBJ2-7,TRBV19,ASSGLAGESSYEQY
.,.,TRBJ2-3,TRBV27,ASTPYPLEAGSTDTQY
.,TRBD2,TRBJ2-7,TRBV19,ASSIGGLAGSYEQY
.,.,TRBJ2-5,TRBV15,ATSRDRAGETQY
.,.,.,TRBV7-8,ASSPTRGGTLHEQY
.,.,TRBJ1-1,TRBV7-2,ASSLGAPGANTEAF
few,.,TRBJ2-3,TRBV19,ASSEGTTDTQY
.,TRBD1,TRBJ2-5,TRBV5-1,ASSLSPEGAQETQY
.,TRBD2,TRBJ2-4,TRBV2,ASSSTSGTAKNIQY
.,.,TRBJ1-1,TRBV5-1,ASSQGTGNTEAF
.,.,TRBJ2-5,TRBV28,ASTPVRGQETQY
.,TRBD2,TRBJ2-2,TRBV2,ASSETAVGLARKTGELF
.,.,TRBJ1-4,TRBV29-1,SARRGGANEKLF
once,.,TRBJ1-2,TRBV4-2,ASSQRHGDYGYT
.,TRBD1,TRBJ2-4,TRBV5-4,ASLYDRALAKNIQY
.,TRBD2,TRBJ2-7,TRBV11-2,ASSLALGGSIPYEQY
.,TRBD2,TRBJ2-7,TRBV7-3,ASSESGRGYEQY
.,.,TRBJ2-7,TRBV28,ASSLINTISAYEQY
.,TRBD1,TRBJ1-1,TRBV2,ASSHRDRGMAEAF
.,TRBD2,TRBJ2-1,TRBV7-9,ASSLWTSGINEQF